This TCR beta chain emerged from a study of cytomegalovirus exposure and HLA in healthy donors. The study, taken as a whole, reports: Published work reported that the classifier diagnosed cytomegalovirus status with high specificity and sensitivity.

This clone showed up just once. Its antigen is not identified. The CDR3 runs to 13 residues. Looked up from germline, CDR1 is GTSNPN and CDR2 is SVGIG (reference sequence). Trimming removed 0 bases at V and 3 bases at J, with 8 bases between. The assay was immunoSEQ multiplex PCR, and TCRdb's table has in-frame clones only and misses some. The data hold approximately 180,000 clones, with around nine tenths observed a single time. Sequencing input: PBMCs. The J gene is TRBJ2-5, the V gene TRBV30; D gene unclear. The clonotype was recovered from a woman in her 30s in good health and CMV-seronegative. The CDR3 sequence is CAWSVLHKETQYF. The CDR3 region has the DNA TGTGCCTGGAGTGTACTACACAAAGAGACCCAGTACTTC.